This T cell receptor beta chain was observed in a study of read filtering for tumor transcriptome and immune sequencing. The library was built from about 400 ng RNA with molecular barcoded adaptors for alpha/delta and beta/gamma chains. MiXCR was run by TCRdb on the reads, yielding one entry per CDR3 protein. The sample holds about 58,000 distinct CDR3 sequences, approximately 13% seen once. This clonotype occurred many times. The sequence derives from a donor at least 40 years old with multiple myeloma. The sample was a population of CD138-negative cells sorted from bone marrow.

The CDR3 spells CASSLGARSLTAFF. The DNA of the CDR3 is TGCGCCAGCAGCTTGGGGGCGCGGTCTCTAACGGCTTTCTTT. The rearrangement links TRBV5-1 to TRBJ1-1; D not resolved. The CDR3 has 14 residues. Germline CDR1 SGHRS, CDR2 YFSETQ. Trimming pared 0 bases from V and 11 bases from J, leaving 17 bases between.